What follows are 9 T cell receptor beta chains derived from one specimen sequenced in a study of breast tumors, draining lymph nodes, adjacent tissues. One entry per CDR3 protein, called by TCRdb with MiXCR from the multiplex PCR reads. The sample carries fewer than 25,000 distinct CDR3 sequences, 64% recorded once. The sample taken for sequencing was tumor-adjacent breast tissue. The receptors here all came from a female donor with breast cancer. Some clones in this sample may be carry-over from other donors' samples.

This clonotype was recorded only once. Mismatch with germline at one junction end may stem from a read error. V usage is TRBV20-1 and J usage is TRBJ2-6; possible D gene TRBD1, 5 bases. Germline assignment: CDR1 DFQATT and CDR2 SNEGSKA (reference sequence). CDR3 size: 14 residues. CDR3 amino acids: CSARGQAGATVLTF. The CDR3 region has the DNA TGCAGTGCTAGGGGGCAGGCTGGGGCCACCGTCCTGACTTTC.

This clonotype was detected only once. This chain connects TRBV5-1 to TRBJ1-6; the D is unclear. The germline V gene encodes CDR1 SGHRS and CDR2 YFSETQ. Deletions cut 0 bases from V and 14 bases from J, with 18 bases between. The length of the CDR3 is 15 residues. In nucleotides, the CDR3 is TGCGCCAGCAGCTTGGGGTCGTCAGGAGGTGGTACCCTCCACTTT. Residues: CASSLGSSGGGTLHF. The full variable domain, with the rest looked up from reference TRBV5-1 and TRBJ1-6, is KAGVTQTPRYLIKTRGQQVTLSCSPISGHRSVSWYQQTPGQGLQFLFEYFSETQRNKGNFPGRFSGRQFSNSRSEMNVSTLELGDSALYLCASSLGSSGGGTLHFGNGTRLTVT.

The rearrangement joins TRBV7-2 to TRBJ2-5; no clear D gene. The CDR3 has 15 amino acids. Germline V gene lookup returns CDR1 SGHTA and CDR2 FQGNSA. Trimming took off 3 bases at V and 4 bases at J, with 15 bases between the two ends. CDR3 coding DNA: TGTGCCAGCAGCTTCGGTGGGGATTTCGTAGAGACCCAGTACTTC. Its protein product is CASSFGGDFVETQYF.

The V call is TRBV15, the J call TRBJ2-5; D is perhaps TRBD2 (5 bases). Germline assignment: CDR1 LNHNV and CDR2 YYDKDF (reference sequence). V was shortened by 5 bases and J by 3 bases, with 16 bases between the two germline ends. The CDR3 contains 15 residues. The CDR3 DNA is TGTGCCACCAGCGGACTTTTGGACGGAGAAGAGACCCAGTACTTC. Amino acid sequence: CATSGLLDGEETQYF.

This clonotype was picked up many times. This chain links TRBV4-1 with TRBJ1-4, with D perhaps matching TRBD1 (5 bases). V was trimmed by 11 bases and J by 8 bases, leaving 21 bases between them. The CDR3 has 14 residues. The germline CDR1 and CDR2 sequences are MGHRA and YSYEKL. The CDR3 DNA is TGCGCCTCCAATCGTGGGGGAAATGGAGAAAAACTGTTTTTT. Translation: CASNRGGNGEKLFF.

This clonotype is a singleton in its sample. At one boundary the junction diverges from the germline segment, which might be a read error. This rearrangement joins TRBV29-1 to TRBJ1-5; 10 bases align to TRBD1. The CDR3 is 12 residues long. Germline V gene lookup returns CDR1 SQVTM and CDR2 ANQGSEA. Here the CDR3 reads CGVVTGGVTQHF. The CDR3 DNA is TGCGGCGTGGTGACAGGGGGCGTAACCCAGCATTTT.

The rearrangement uses TRBV20-1 and TRBJ1-2; 9 nucleotides agree with TRBD1. The length of the CDR3 is 17 residues. Germline V CDR1 and CDR2: DFQATT, SNEGSKA (reference sequence). The ends lost 2 bases at V and 0 bases at J; junction bases unmatched: 10. This CDR3 is CSARSRSGTGTNYGYTF. The CDR3 coding sequence is TGCAGTGCTAGAAGCCGCTCCGGGACAGGGACTAACTATGGCTACACCTTC.

This clonotype was picked up many times. The chain has TRBV7-9 and TRBJ1-3; D gene unclear. The CDR3 consists of 13 residues. Germline lookup yields CDR1 SEHNR and CDR2 FQNEAQ (reference sequence). Deletions cut 2 bases from V and 3 bases from J, with 5 bases between. The CDR3, as DNA: TGTGCCAGCAGCTTAATCGTTGGAAACACCATATATTTT. As protein: CASSLIVGNTIYF.

V gene TRBV28 combines with J gene TRBJ1-4; D is unresolved. This CDR3 contains 15 residues. Germline V lookup: CDR1 MDHEN, CDR2 SYDVKM. V lost 5 bases and J 8 bases, leaving 18 bases between the germline ends. The DNA of the CDR3 is TGTGCCAGCAGTATCGGACCTCGGCCGAAGGAAAAACTGTTTTTT. Its translation: CASSIGPRPKEKLFF.